The clone carrying this TCR beta chain has just a few counts. The investigators reverse transcribed all of the isolated RNA, so they sequenced expressed TCRB transcripts. Measured with immunoSEQ multiplex PCR; TCRdb has only the in-frame clones, and not every one. The sample yields about 180,000 clones, about 13% seen once. The data were taken from a study of beta chain features in type 1 diabetes. Germline V CDR1 and CDR2: GTSNPN, SVGIG (reference sequence). The CDR3 is 13 amino acids. The V gene lost 4 bases and the J gene lost 5 bases, with 14 bases spanning the gap. Averaging roughly 110 mL, one heparinised blood draw was given by each donor.

Sample: central memory CD4+ T cells from blood. The sequence derives from a woman aged 18-29 years in good health. V is TRBV30 and J is TRBJ1-2, with D tentatively TRBD1 (6 bases). The DNA for the CDR3 is TGTGCCTGGACAAGGTCAGGGGCATATGGCTACACCTTC. It yields the protein CAWTRSGAYGYTF.